The text below deals with one T cell receptor (beta chain). TCRdb fed the 5' RACE reads into MiXCR, producing one record per CDR3 protein. The repertoire holds 350,000 to 550,000 distinct CDR3 sequences, with roughly 18% as singletons. The data stem from a study of T-cell memory formation after mild COVID-19. The sequence was collected from a young man who had mild COVID-19 (a few samples of this study predate the infection). Cell type and time point are not known. The sequenced sample consisted of PBMCs or a T cell subset sorted from them (not recorded which).

This CDR3 is CSARDGGGLRKLFF. As DNA, the CDR3 is TGCAGTGCTAGAGATGGAGGGGGACTGAGGAAACTGTTTTTT. The chain has TRBV20-1 and TRBJ1-4; a possible D gene is TRBD1 (6 bases). CDR3 length: 14 residues. CDR1 is DFQATT and CDR2 is SNEGSKA in the germline V gene (reference sequence). The germline V and J ends were trimmed by 0 bases and 11 bases, with 16 bases remaining between them.